This TCR beta chain was sequenced for a study of T-cell reconstitution after alpha-beta-depleted transplantation in children. V lost 4 bases and J lost 4; bases outside the gene matches: 6. The CDR3 has 14 residues. CDR1 is LGHDT, CDR2 YNNKEL, per germline (reference sequence). Unique molecular identifiers were used to barcode this TCRbeta library. TCRdb ran MiXCR on the PCR reads and lists one entry per CDR3 protein. Counted here are about 540,000 distinct CDR3 sequences, around 18% occurring once; the ten biggest clones make up roughly 3.3%. The V gene is TRBV3-1, the J gene TRBJ1-1, with 7 bases that match TRBD1. The sequenced sample was PBMCs from the stem cell graft donor, obtained from the stem cell graft. The TCR was taken from a human donor who donated a stem cell graft to a child with acute lymphoblastic leukemia. The CDR3 region has the DNA TGTGCCAGCAGCCGGACAGGTCCCCGCACTGAAGCTTTCTTT. This translates into CASSRTGPRTEAFF.